One sample yielded the 13 T cell receptor beta chains listed below, sequenced in a study of identical twins. TCRdb reprocessed the 5' RACE reads with MiXCR, giving one entry per CDR3 protein. This sample has roughly 240,000 distinct CDR3 sequences, with 5.5% to 7% found just once. A further study also used this sample, focusing on yellow fever vaccine responses in identical twins.

The material sequenced was memory (CD45RO+) T cells sorted from blood. These receptors were obtained from a woman in her late teens or twenties in good health.

This clonotype showed up many times. V is TRBV12-3 or TRBV12-4 and J is TRBJ1-3, with D possibly being TRBD1 (5 bases). This CDR3 spans 12 amino acids. With 10 bases removed from V and 1 base from J, the gap between germline ends came to 8 bases. In DNA, the CDR3 is TGTGCCACCCAGGGATCTGGAAACACCATATATTTT. It is translated as CATQGSGNTIYF.

In its sample, this clonotype was seen many times. The chain has TRBV2 and TRBJ2-7; 8 bases match TRBD2. V shed 7 bases and J 1 base; nucleotides not matched to a gene: 9. The CDR3 runs to 15 residues. Germline V gene lookup returns CDR1 SNHLY and CDR2 FYNNEI. This chain's CDR3 is CASTYPGGGSYEQYV. The DNA for the CDR3 is TGTGCCAGCACTTACCCGGGGGGGGGTTCCTACGAGCAGTACGTC.

The CDR3 DNA reads TGCGCCAGCAGCTTATGGACAGGGGGTTCGGATACGCAGTATTTT. It is translated as CASSLWTGGSDTQYF. The rearrangement joins TRBV5-1 to TRBJ2-3; 10 bases fit TRBD1. CDR1 SGHRS and CDR2 YFSETQ come from the germline V gene. CDR3 length equals 15 residues. The V gene end was trimmed by 2 bases and the J gene end by 6 bases; junction bases not matched to a gene: 6.

This clonotype was observed many times. The V gene is TRBV6-1, the J gene TRBJ2-6; D could derive from TRBD1 or TRBD2 (5 bases each). Trimming removed 6 bases at V and 1 base at J, with 13 bases between. The CDR3 extends over 16 amino acids. Per germline, CDR1 MNHNS and CDR2 SASEGT. The CDR3 sequence is CASRWDGRSGANVLTF. For the CDR3, the DNA is TGTGCCAGCAGGTGGGACGGAAGATCTGGGGCCAACGTCCTGACTTTC.

This clonotype has ten or more counts. The chain has TRBV24-1 and TRBJ2-5; D is possibly TRBD2 (6 bases). V gave up 3 bases and J gave up 4 bases, with 11 bases separating them. The CDR3 length is 14 residues. CDR1 and CDR2 (germline): KGHDR, SFDVKD. This chain's CDR3 is CATSDGGALETQYF. The CDR3 DNA is TGTGCCACCAGTGATGGCGGGGCCTTAGAGACCCAGTACTTC.

This clonotype was counted a few times. The chain has TRBV14 and TRBJ1-2, with TRBD1 matching over 7 bases. The CDR3 has 16 amino acids. The V segment lost 5 bases and the J segment 6 bases; nucleotides outside the gene matches: 15. The V gene's germline CDR1 is SGHDN and CDR2 FVKESK. In nucleotides, the CDR3 is TGTGCCAGCAGCTCAGTGATCCCCGGGACAGAGCATGGCTACACCTTC. This gives the protein CASSSVIPGTEHGYTF.

The rearrangement links TRBV29-1 to TRBJ2-5; D call uncertain. The CDR3 length is 13 residues. Trimming cost V 7 bases and J 0 bases, with 12 bases left between them. Germline CDR1 SQVTM, CDR2 ANQGSEA. Here the CDR3 DNA reads TGCAGCGCAGGTGGCGGAAACCAAGAGACCCAGTACTTC. It yields the protein CSAGGGNQETQYF.

This clonotype has more than one count but fewer than ten. This chain joins TRBV20-1 and TRBJ1-4; D is unclear. Trimming removed 3 bases from V and 1 base from J, with 12 bases in between. The CDR3 loop spans 15 amino acids. Looked up from germline, CDR1 is DFQATT and CDR2 is SNEGSKA (reference sequence). The CDR3 DNA reads TGCAGTGCTAGTCGGTCGGCGGGAACTAATGAAAAACTGTTTTTT. Residues: CSASRSAGTNEKLFF.

This clonotype was seen repeatedly, ten times or more. CDR3 amino acids: CAISESGGPYEQYV. The CDR3 region has the DNA TGTGCCATCAGTGAGTCGGGTGGACCCTACGAGCAGTACGTC. The genes are TRBV10-3 and TRBJ2-7; D ambiguous. V shed 0 bases and J shed 2 bases, with 8 bases lying between them. Germline V gene sequence: CDR1 ENHRY, CDR2 SYGVKD. The CDR3 length is 14 residues.

This clonotype was picked up a small number of times. The chain recombines TRBV10-3 with TRBJ2-2; TRBD2 matches at 15 bases. Germline V CDR1 and CDR2: ENHRY, SYGVKD. The J segment lost 4 bases and the V segment lost 4 bases, leaving 4 bases of the junction unmatched. CDR3 length: 17 residues. For the CDR3, the DNA is TGTGCCATCAGTGGGACTAGCGGGGGGGCCGGCACCGGGGAGCTGTTTTTT. Protein sequence: CAISGTSGGAGTGELFF.

In its sample, this clonotype was seen a few times. The chain links TRBV27 to TRBJ2-3; D is uncertain. With 5 bases removed from V and 0 bases from J, the gap between germline ends came to 9 bases. The germline V gene has CDR1 MNHEY and CDR2 SMNVEV (reference sequence). The CDR3 extends over 14 amino acids. This chain's CDR3 is CASSTYGSTDTQYF. The DNA of the CDR3 is TGTGCCAGCAGTACATACGGGAGCACAGATACGCAGTATTTT.

This clonotype has a handful of counts. The chain carries TRBV4-1 and TRBJ2-5; 9 bases line up with TRBD1. This CDR3 has 16 amino acids. Germline assignment: CDR1 MGHRA and CDR2 YSYEKL. V shed 4 bases, J shed 2 bases, and the junction held 8 bases outside the gene matches. The CDR3 sequence: CASSRGDRVSQETQYF. CDR3 bases: TGCGCCAGCAGCCGAGGGGACAGGGTCTCTCAAGAGACCCAGTACTTC.

Many counts were recorded for this clonotype. V usage is TRBV29-1 and J usage is TRBJ1-1; TRBD1 might be the D (6 bases). Germline V lookup: CDR1 SQVTM, CDR2 ANQGSEA. The germline V and J ends were trimmed by 5 bases and 3 bases, with 13 bases remaining between them. The CDR3 spans 13 residues. The CDR3 reads CSVSGGPDTEAFF. CDR3 nucleotide sequence: TGCAGCGTTTCGGGGGGGCCCGACACTGAAGCTTTCTTT. The full variable domain, its missing parts supplied by reference TRBV29-1 and TRBJ1-1, is SAVISQKPSRDICQRGTSLTIQCQVDSQVTMMFWYRQQPGQSLTLIATANQGSEATYESGFVIDKFPISRPNLTFSTLTVSNMSPEDSSIYLCSVSGGPDTEAFFGQGTRLTVV.